Listed below are T cell receptor beta chains from one sample, sequenced in a study of CD8+CD57+ T cells in acquired aplastic anemia. TCRdb reanalysed the reads using MiXCR and keeps one entry per CDR3 protein. The table includes some 47,000 distinct CDR3 sequences, around 72% detected once. Sequenced sample: sorted CD4+, CD8+, or CD8+CD57+ T cells (not recorded which) from PBMCs. These receptors originate from a human donor in good health, serving as a control. The CDR3 runs from the conserved cysteine through the conserved F or W. The order of the fields is clone size, CDR3 length, V gene, D gene, J gene, CDR3 protein, CDR3 DNA. A D gene is named only where the DNA matches it firmly. Some rows have no size entry. The others give once, few or many, or a class for an expanded clone.

>once|15|TRBV9|-|TRBJ2-6
CAISLRETGANVLTF
TGTGCCATCAGCCTCAGGGAAACTGGGGCCAACGTCCTGACTTTC
>-|14|TRBV19|-|TRBJ1-1
CASSPRTLNTEAFF
TGTGCCAGTAGCCCCCGGACCCTGAACACTGAAGCTTTCTTT
>-|16|TRBV7-2|-|TRBJ2-7
CASSLDTGRSAYEQYF
TGTGCCAGCAGCTTAGACACAGGGAGGAGTGCCTACGAGCAGTACTTC
>-|16|TRBV2|TRBD1|TRBJ2-3
CASSAFGRGRTDTQYF
TGTGCCAGCAGTGCATTCGGCAGGGGGCGGACAGATACGCAGTATTTT
>-|16|TRBV5-1|-|TRBJ1-6
CASSLPRQGGNSPLHF
TGCGCCAGCAGCTTACCTCGGCAGGGAGGAAATTCACCCCTCCACTTT
>-|12|TRBV29-1|-|TRBJ2-1
CSGGLGGNEQFF
TGCAGCGGGGGGCTCGGGGGGAACGAGCAGTTCTTC
>-|11|TRBV7-9|-|TRBJ2-1
CASSWGGEQFF
TGTGCCAGCAGCTGGGGTGGTGAGCAGTTCTTC
>-|14|TRBV10-3|-|TRBJ2-7
CAISEPGTTYEQYF
TGTGCCATCAGTGAACCCGGGACAACCTACGAGCAGTACTTC
>-|15|TRBV24-1|TRBD2|TRBJ2-1
CATSDSSGKGNEQFF
TGTGCCACCAGTGATTCTAGCGGGAAGGGTAATGAGCAGTTCTTC
>-|15|TRBV20-1|-|TRBJ2-5
CSASSGLVGWETQYF
TGCAGTGCTTCCTCGGGATTGGTAGGGTGGGAGACCCAGTACTTC
>-|15|TRBV25-1|-|TRBJ2-3
CASSVDAGGTDTQYF
TGTGCCAGCAGTGTGGATGCAGGGGGGACAGATACGCAGTATTTT
>-|15|TRBV2|TRBD2|TRBJ2-7
CASSLEGSGGYEQYF
TGCGCCAGCAGCTTGGAGGGCAGCGGGGGGTACGAGCAGTACTTC
>-|15|TRBV20-1|TRBD1|TRBJ1-5
CSAVNTGGSDQPQHF
TGCAGTGCGGTAAACACAGGGGGGAGCGATCAGCCCCAGCATTTT
>-|12|TRBV19|-|TRBJ1-4
CATRGLVEKLFF
TGTGCCACCCGGGGACTAGTCGAAAAACTGTTTTTT
>-|13|TRBV20-1|-|TRBJ2-7
CSAKTGEGYEQYF
TGCAGTGCTAAGACAGGGGAGGGGTACGAGCAGTACTTC
>-|15|TRBV15|-|TRBJ2-1
CATSGGTVGYNEQFF
TGTGCCACCAGCGGAGGGACAGTAGGCTACAATGAGCAGTTCTTC
>once|12|TRBV20-1|-|TRBJ1-2
CSARDPFDDYTF
TGCAGTGCTAGAGATCCATTCGATGACTACACCTTC
>-|15|TRBV19|TRBD2|TRBJ2-3
CASRLGLHSTDTQYF
TGTGCCAGCCGTTTGGGACTACATAGCACAGATACGCAGTATTTT
>-|13|TRBV7-6|-|TRBJ1-1
CASSLLRNTEAFF
TGTGCCAGCAGCTTACTCAGGAACACTGAAGCTTTCTTT
>few|11|TRBV29-1|-|TRBJ1-2
CSVEAQDGYTF
TGCAGCGTTGAGGCACAGGATGGCTACACCTTC
>-|14|TRBV7-2|-|TRBJ2-7
CASSLAWSSYEQYF
TGTGCCAGCAGCTTAGCCTGGAGCTCCTACGAGCAGTACTTC
>many|13|TRBV12-3/TRBV12-4|-|TRBJ1-1
CASSFVRGTEAFF
TGTGCCAGCAGTTTTGTGCGAGGTACTGAAGCTTTCTTT
>-|16|TRBV19|TRBD2|TRBJ2-5
CASSLPTSGGGETQYF
TGTGCCAGCAGCTTGCCGACTAGCGGGGGGGGAGAGACCCAGTACTTC
>-|16|TRBV25-1|-|TRBJ2-1
CASSESAGAVYNEQFF
TGTGCCAGCAGTGAATCGGCAGGGGCCGTATACAATGAGCAGTTCTTC
>-|13|TRBV25-1|TRBD2|TRBJ2-7
CASSPRGAYEQYF
TGTGCCAGCAGTCCCCGGGGGGCCTACGAGCAGTACTTC